The clone carrying this T cell receptor beta chain was seen a handful of times. No antigen is known for it. Chemo-refractory metastatic non-small-cell lung cancer patients received focal radiation with ipilimumab CTLA-4 blockade. The sample is drawn from a study of radiotherapy plus CTLA-4 blockade in lung cancer. Study details: Among all patients, 15% to 20% showed objective responses, while approximately 30% had disease control.

Study-wide findings and caveats: In blood, tumor-derived TCR clones expanded after radiotherapy plus ipilimumab. The best predictor of response was reported to be early blood T cell clone dynamics, with interferon-beta.

The length of the CDR3 is 12 residues. Trimming cost V 5 bases and J 1 base, with 5 bases left between them. Per the germline V gene, CDR1 is SGHVS and CDR2 is FQNEAQ. Sequencing used immunoSEQ multiplex PCR; TCRdb keeps in-frame clones, though not all of them. This table has around 80,000 clones, roughly 80% appearing once. The receptor was derived from a human donor with non-small cell lung cancer who had stable disease on radiotherapy plus ipilimumab. The rearrangement joins TRBV7-8 to TRBJ1-2; D uncertain. This specimen consisted of peripheral blood, obtained from a patient treated with radiotherapy plus ipilimumab. The CDR3 nucleotides are TGTGCCAGCAGCACCAGTAACTATGGCTACACCTTC. It specifies CASSTSNYGYTF.